This TCR beta chain derives from a study of cytomegalovirus exposure and HLA in healthy donors. The PCR was carried out with 60 Vbeta primers and 13 Jbeta primers. Assay used: immunoSEQ multiplex PCR; TCRdb lists only in-frame clones, some missing. Of some 190,000 clones detected, around 80% appear once; the ten largest clones hold 2% to 3%. This CDR3 comprises 17 residues. V lost 10 bases and J lost 3; bases outside the gene matches: 16. Germline CDR1 reads ENHRY; CDR2 reads SYGVKD. Of note for this clone: Its antigen is unknown.

Study-wide results and caveats: Several top significant clusters appeared, in a later analysis, to be linked to common viral pathogens.

The sequence derives from a woman aged 30 to 39 in good health and CMV-seropositive. The V and J genes are TRBV10-3 and TRBJ1-1; 11 bases agree with TRBD1. The sample comprised PBMCs. CDR3 DNA sequence: TGTGCCACCTCTTACCGGGACAGGGGGAGGGAGGACACTGAAGCTTTCTTT. It encodes CATSYRDRGREDTEAFF.